One and the same sample provided the 23 T cell receptor beta chains below, sequenced in a study of blood T cell repertoires in COVID-19. Repertoires were generated with immunoSEQ multiplex PCR, while TCRdb's copy carries only in-frame clones and drops some. This table holds 51,000 or so clones, approximately 89% found once. Sample: peripheral blood. Every receptor here comes from an elderly man with active or convalescent COVID-19.

The chain couples TRBV3-1 (or the pseudogene TRBV3-2) to TRBJ2-1, with TRBD2 identical over 9 bases. CDR1 is LGHDT, CDR2 YNNKEL, per germline (reference sequence). The CDR3 runs 17 residues. The junction had 15 bases not matched to a gene; V was cut back by 3 bases and J by 9 bases. This CDR3 reads CASSHGKRLAGVSEQFF. The CDR3 DNA sequence: TGTGCCAGCAGCCACGGGAAAAGGTTAGCGGGAGTATCTGAGCAGTTCTTC.

The rearrangement uses TRBV5-1 and TRBJ2-1; D unresolved. CDR3 size: 12 residues. Germline V gene lookup returns CDR1 SGHRS and CDR2 YFSETQ. Trimming stripped 9 bases from V and 10 bases from J, with 17 bases between. CDR3 DNA sequence: TGCGCCAACAATCGGAGCCTAATAGAGCAGTTCTTC. It codes for CANNRSLIEQFF.

The gene calls are TRBV28 and TRBJ1-4; TRBD1 matches 7 bases. Germline CDR1 and CDR2: MDHEN and SYDVKM. With 4 bases clipped from V and 5 bases from J, the junction kept 7 bases outside the gene matches. The CDR3 runs to 15 residues. CDR3 coding DNA: TGTGCCAGCAGTTCCACAGGGGCTGGGAATGAAAAACTGTTTTTT. Translating gives CASSSTGAGNEKLFF. The whole variable domain, filled in from reference TRBV28 and TRBJ1-4, reads DVKVTQSSRYLVKRTGEKVFLECVQDMDHENMFWYRQDPGLGLRLIYFSYDVKMKEKGDIPEGYSVSREKKERFSLILESASTNQTSMYLCASSSTGAGNEKLFFGSGTQLSVL.

The gene calls are TRBV28 and TRBJ2-5; D possibly corresponds to TRBD1 (5 bases). Germline V lookup: CDR1 MDHEN, CDR2 SYDVKM. This CDR3 region has 14 residues. Trimming took 2 bases from V and 2 from J, leaving 9 bases between them. CDR3 protein: CASSLRTLQETQYF. CDR3 coding DNA: TGTGCCAGCAGTTTAAGGACACTACAAGAGACCCAGTACTTC. Looking up the rest from reference TRBV28 and TRBJ2-5 gives the full variable domain: DVKVTQSSRYLVKRTGEKVFLECVQDMDHENMFWYRQDPGLGLRLIYFSYDVKMKEKGDIPEGYSVSREKKERFSLILESASTNQTSMYLCASSLRTLQETQYFGPGTRLLVL.

The chain recombines TRBV5-1 with TRBJ1-2; 7 bases are a match to TRBD1. CDR1 is SGHRS, CDR2 YFSETQ, per germline. The CDR3 consists of 15 residues. Germline trimming cut 4 bases from V and 4 bases from J; bases unmatched to any gene: 10. The CDR3 spells CASSAGDSLGYGYTF. The CDR3 DNA reads as TGCGCCAGCAGCGCCGGGGACAGTCTTGGCTATGGCTACACCTTC.

The table lists this clone with a few counts. The V gene is TRBV19, the J gene TRBJ1-5; TRBD1 agrees at 9 bases. The trim removed 6 bases at V and 1 base at J, leaving 4 bases unmatched. The CDR3 is made up of 15 amino acids. The V gene's germline CDR1 is LNHDA and CDR2 SQIVND (reference sequence). The CDR3 sequence is CASRTGGWSNQPQHF. The CDR3 bases are TGTGCCAGTAGAACAGGGGGCTGGAGCAATCAGCCCCAGCATTTT.

The rearrangement uses TRBV5-1 and TRBJ1-3, with D perhaps TRBD1 (6 bases). The CDR3 spans 14 residues. V lost 1 base and J lost 4, with 9 bases in between. The germline V gene has CDR1 SGHRS and CDR2 YFSETQ. Written as DNA, the CDR3 is TGCGCCAGCAGCTTGCCAGGGGACGGAAACACCATATATTTT. It translates to CASSLPGDGNTIYF.

V is TRBV19 and J is TRBJ1-2; TRBD1 matches at 7 bases. Germline values: CDR1 LNHDA, CDR2 SQIVND (reference sequence). This CDR3 has 15 residues. Trimming took 3 bases from V and 4 from J; bases not matched to a gene: 8. CDR3 nucleotide sequence: TGTGCCAGTAGTATCGACAGGGTCCGGTTCTATGGCTACACCTTC. This codes for CASSIDRVRFYGYTF.

This rearrangement joins TRBV29-1 to TRBJ2-7; 9 nucleotides agree with TRBD2. This CDR3 has 16 residues. Per germline, CDR1 SQVTM and CDR2 ANQGSEA. Losses at the gene ends were 4 bases for V and 1 base for J; bases not matched to a gene: 11. The CDR3 DNA reads TGCAGCGTTGGTCCGCAAGGGAGCGGGAGGTCCTACGAGCAGTACTTC. It specifies CSVGPQGSGRSYEQYF.

The V call is TRBV5-4, the J call TRBJ1-1; 11 nucleotides line up with TRBD1. From germline, CDR1 is SGHNT and CDR2 YYREEE (reference sequence). The CDR3 spans 14 residues. With V trimmed by 4 bases and J by 3 bases, 2 bases remained unmatched. CDR3 DNA sequence: TGTGCCAGCAGCCCGGGACAGGGGGACACTGAAGCTTTCTTT. This encodes CASSPGQGDTEAFF.

The rearrangement joins TRBV30 to TRBJ1-5, with D perhaps matching TRBD1 (6 bases). The germline V gene encodes CDR1 GTSNPN and CDR2 SVGIG (reference sequence). Trimming shortened V by 3 bases and J by 0 bases, and 6 bases separated the two germline ends. The CDR3 runs to 13 residues. The CDR3 DNA reads TGTGCCTGGAGCAGGGGTAGCAATCAGCCCCAGCATTTT. It codes for CAWSRGSNQPQHF.

This clone appeared once. The chain couples TRBV5-5 to TRBJ2-2; 7 positions agree with TRBD2. The CDR3 runs to 17 residues. The ends lost 4 bases at V and 6 bases at J; junction bases unmatched: 15. Germline V gene sequence: CDR1 SGHKS, CDR2 YYEKEE (reference sequence). CDR3 coding DNA: TGTGCCAGCAGCCCCACCCAAAGCGGGGTAGGAGCCGGGGAGCTGTTTTTT. Its protein is CASSPTQSGVGAGELFF.

This clone appeared a few times. The chain couples TRBV4-3 to TRBJ1-2; D is ambiguous. This CDR3 has 15 residues. The germline V gene encodes CDR1 LGHNA and CDR2 YSLEER. V lost 0 bases and J 3 bases, leaving 11 bases between the germline ends. For the CDR3, the DNA is TGCGCCAGCAGCCAAGAGTTCTCCCAGTACTATGGCTACACCTTC. Translation: CASSQEFSQYYGYTF.

The gene calls are TRBV5-8 and TRBJ2-3; 14 bases align to TRBD2. V shed 7 bases and J 1 base; nucleotides not matched to a gene: 8. CDR3 length: 17 residues. From germline, CDR1 is SGHTS and CDR2 YDEGEE. CDR3 in DNA: TGTGCCAGCTGGGGACTAGCGGGAGTGCTGGGCACAGATACGCAGTATTTT. It codes for CASWGLAGVLGTDTQYF.

The J gene is TRBJ2-2, the V gene TRBV6-2 or TRBV6-3; D is ambiguous. There are 15 residues in the CDR3. Trimming pared 5 bases from V and 0 bases from J, leaving 10 bases between. Germline-derived CDR1 and CDR2 are MNHEY and SVGEGT. This chain's CDR3 is CASSPLPPNTGELFF. The CDR3 bases are TGTGCCAGCAGTCCACTACCCCCGAACACCGGGGAGCTGTTTTTT.

The chain couples TRBV7-3 to TRBJ1-1; 8 nucleotides line up with TRBD1. The CDR3 extends over 15 amino acids. Germline lookup yields CDR1 SGHTA and CDR2 FQGTGA. J lost 5 bases, V lost 5 bases, and 10 bases had no gene match. The CDR3 nucleotides read TGTGCCAGCAGCCAACTGTCAGGGGGCCCGACTGAAGCTTTCTTT. Its protein is CASSQLSGGPTEAFF.

J is TRBJ2-5 and V is TRBV5-1; 12 bases fit TRBD2. The length of the CDR3 is 17 residues. The germline gives CDR1 SGHRS, CDR2 YFSETQ. V trimming: 4 bases; J trimming: 5 bases; junction bases outside the gene matches: 12. The CDR3 nucleotides are TGCGCCAGCAGCCCCGGCGCTAGCGGGGGGGCTTATGAGACCCAGTACTTC. This encodes CASSPGASGGAYETQYF.

The CDR3 DNA follows: TGTGCCAGCAGTTTGCCTCAGGGGGCCTATGGCTACACCTTC. It is translated as CASSLPQGAYGYTF. The chain recombines TRBV28 with TRBJ1-2, with 8 bases identical to TRBD1. CDR1 MDHEN and CDR2 SYDVKM come from the germline V gene. V dropped 3 bases and J dropped 4; count of bases not matched to a gene: 4. This CDR3 has 14 amino acids.

The chain is built from TRBV6-1 and TRBJ2-5; the D gene is possibly TRBD1 (5 bases). The V gene's germline CDR1 is MNHNS and CDR2 SASEGT. V was clipped by 2 bases and J by 3 bases, with 16 bases between them. The CDR3 sequence is 16 residues long. The DNA of the CDR3 is TGTGCCAGCAGTGAAACAACAGGAAATATAAAAGAGACCCAGTACTTC. The encoded protein is CASSETTGNIKETQYF.

CDR3 coding DNA: TGTGCCACCAGTGAGCCGACAGGGACAGACAATGAGCAGTTCTTC. The encoded protein is CATSEPTGTDNEQFF. V gene TRBV24-1 combines with J gene TRBJ2-1, with TRBD1 matching 7 bases. Germline CDR1 and CDR2: KGHDR and SFDVKD. The ends lost 4 bases at V and 5 bases at J; junction bases unmatched: 7. The CDR3 runs to 15 residues.

The chain links TRBV18 to TRBJ1-1, with a weak D call TRBD1 (5 bases). V lost 0 bases and J lost 0, with 11 bases in between. CDR1 KGHSH and CDR2 LQKENI come from the germline V gene. CDR3 size: 16 residues. Here the CDR3 DNA reads TGTGCCAGCTCACCACCGCTGGGGGGGATGAACACTGAAGCTTTCTTT. This codes for CASSPPLGGMNTEAFF.

This clone has a handful of counts. V and J are TRBV7-9 and TRBJ1-1, with 7 bases that match TRBD1. The V and J ends lost 5 bases and 5 bases, in that order; junction bases with no gene match: 8. CDR1 is SEHNR and CDR2 is FQNEAQ in the germline V gene (reference sequence). The CDR3 extends over 14 amino acids. The CDR3 region is CASSPSTGETEAFF. The CDR3 DNA reads TGTGCCAGCAGCCCATCTACAGGGGAGACTGAAGCTTTCTTT.

The rearrangement uses TRBV6-2 or TRBV6-3 and TRBJ2-4, with 9 bases aligning to TRBD1. Germline CDR1 is MNHEY and CDR2 is SVGEGT. The CDR3 is made up of 16 amino acids. Trimming at V came to 4 bases and at J to 2 bases, leaving 6 bases not matched to a gene. The CDR3 DNA reads TGTGCCAGCAGTTGGAGACAGGGGGGTACCAAAAACATTCAGTACTTC. It encodes CASSWRQGGTKNIQYF.